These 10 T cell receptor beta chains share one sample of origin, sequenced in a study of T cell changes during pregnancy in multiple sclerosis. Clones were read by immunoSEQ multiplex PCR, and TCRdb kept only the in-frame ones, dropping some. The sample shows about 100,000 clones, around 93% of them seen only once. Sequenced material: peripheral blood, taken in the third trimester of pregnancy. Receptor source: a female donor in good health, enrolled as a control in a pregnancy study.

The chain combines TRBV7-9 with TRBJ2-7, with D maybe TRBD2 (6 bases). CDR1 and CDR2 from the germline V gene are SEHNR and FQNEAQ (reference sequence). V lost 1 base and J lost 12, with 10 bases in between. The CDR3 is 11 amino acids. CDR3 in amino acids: CASSLGGNPYF. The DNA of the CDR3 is TGTGCCAGCAGCTTAGGCGGGAACCCGTACTTC.

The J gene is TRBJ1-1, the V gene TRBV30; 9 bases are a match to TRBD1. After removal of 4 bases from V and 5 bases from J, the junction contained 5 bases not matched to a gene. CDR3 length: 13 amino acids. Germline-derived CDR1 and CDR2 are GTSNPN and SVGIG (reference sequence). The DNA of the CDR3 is TGTGCCTGGACAACAGGGGGCGGGACTGAAGCTTTCTTT. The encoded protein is CAWTTGGGTEAFF.

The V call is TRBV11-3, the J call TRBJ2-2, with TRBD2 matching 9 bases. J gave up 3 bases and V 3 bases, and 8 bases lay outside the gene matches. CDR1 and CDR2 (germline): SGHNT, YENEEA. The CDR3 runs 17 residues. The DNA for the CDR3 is TGTGCCAGCAGCTTCTTTAGCGGGAGAAGTTACACCGGGGAGCTGTTTTTT. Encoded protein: CASSFFSGRSYTGELFF.

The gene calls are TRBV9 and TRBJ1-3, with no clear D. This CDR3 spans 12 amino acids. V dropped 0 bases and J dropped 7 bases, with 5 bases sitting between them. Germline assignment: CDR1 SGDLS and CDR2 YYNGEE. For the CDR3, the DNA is TGTGCCAGCAGCGTAGAATCGAACACCATATATTTT. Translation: CASSVESNTIYF.

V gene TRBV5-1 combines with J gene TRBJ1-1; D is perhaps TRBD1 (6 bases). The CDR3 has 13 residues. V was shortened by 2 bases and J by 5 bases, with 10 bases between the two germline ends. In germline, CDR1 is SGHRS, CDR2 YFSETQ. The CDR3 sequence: CASSFYRETEAFF. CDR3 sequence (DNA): TGCGCCAGCAGCTTCTACAGGGAAACTGAAGCTTTCTTT.

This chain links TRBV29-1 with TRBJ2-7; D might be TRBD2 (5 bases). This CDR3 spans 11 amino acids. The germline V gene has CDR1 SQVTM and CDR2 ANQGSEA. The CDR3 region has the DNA TGCAGGGACTGCCTCGGGTACGAGCAGTACTTC. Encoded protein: CRDCLGYEQYF.

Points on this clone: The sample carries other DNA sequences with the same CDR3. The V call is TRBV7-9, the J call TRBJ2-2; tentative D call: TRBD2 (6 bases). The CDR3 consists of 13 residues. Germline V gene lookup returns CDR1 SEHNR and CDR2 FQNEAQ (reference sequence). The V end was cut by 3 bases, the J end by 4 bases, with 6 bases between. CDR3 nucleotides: TGTGCCAGCAGCTTCGGGGGCACCGGGGAGCTGTTTTTT. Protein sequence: CASSFGGTGELFF. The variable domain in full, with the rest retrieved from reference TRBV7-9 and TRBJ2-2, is DTGVSQNPRHKITKRGQNVTFRCDPISEHNRLYWYRQTLGQGPEFLTYFQNEAQLEKSRLLSDRFSAERPKGSFSTLEIQRTEQGDSAMYLCASSFGGTGELFFGEGSRLTVL.

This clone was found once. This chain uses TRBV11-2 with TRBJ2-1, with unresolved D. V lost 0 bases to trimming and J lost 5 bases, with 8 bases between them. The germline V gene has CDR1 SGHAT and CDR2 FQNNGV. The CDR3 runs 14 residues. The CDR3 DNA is TGTGCCAGCAGCTTAGAAGCCGTCAACAATGAGCAGTTCTTC. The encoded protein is CASSLEAVNNEQFF.

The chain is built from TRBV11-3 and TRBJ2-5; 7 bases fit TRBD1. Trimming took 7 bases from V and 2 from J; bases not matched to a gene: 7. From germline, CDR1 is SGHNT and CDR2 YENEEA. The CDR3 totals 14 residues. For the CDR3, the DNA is TGTGCCAGCAAGACAATGACAGGGCAAGAGACCCAGTACTTC. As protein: CASKTMTGQETQYF.

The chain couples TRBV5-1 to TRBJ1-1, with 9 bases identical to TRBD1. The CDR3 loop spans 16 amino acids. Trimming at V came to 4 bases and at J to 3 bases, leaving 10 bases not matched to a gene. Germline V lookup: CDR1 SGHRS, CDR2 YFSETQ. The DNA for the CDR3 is TGCGCCAGCAGCCCGGAACTTACAGGGGGCTACACTGAAGCTTTCTTT. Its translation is CASSPELTGGYTEAFF.